The rows below give T cell receptor beta chains drawn from one sample of a study of human T cells and chemical hapten exposure. One entry per CDR3 protein results from TCRdb running MiXCR on the RACE reads. The profile covers about 93,000 distinct CDR3 sequences, with about 10% appearing a single time and 2.9% taken by the ten largest. The sequencing input was whole blood. The receptors stem from a female donor in good health. Some clones in this sample may be carry-over from other donors' samples. Both conserved end residues are part of each CDR3. A D gene is named only where the DNA matches it firmly. Only some rows state a clone size, as once, few, many or a class for expanded clones.

>TRBJ1-1|TRBV6-5|TRBD1|many
CASSYSDRAEAFF
TGTGCCAGCAGTTACTCCGACAGGGCTGAAGCTTTCTTT
>TRBJ1-1|TRBV28|.|.
CASRGWTVGNTEAFF
TGTGCCAGTAGGGGATGGACCGTGGGGAACACTGAAGCTTTCTTT
>TRBJ2-3|TRBV5-5|TRBD1|few
CASSSRQGSSTDTQYF
TGTGCCAGCAGCTCCCGACAGGGGAGTAGCACAGATACGCAGTATTTT
>TRBJ2-3|TRBV20-1|.|.
CSARRATSTDTQYF
TGCAGTGCCCGCCGGGCCACGAGCACAGATACGCAGTATTTT
>TRBJ2-3|TRBV7-2|TRBD2|.
CASSSRYLAEITDTRYF
TGTGCCAGCAGCTCAAGGTATCTAGCGGAAATCACAGATACGCGGTATTTT
>TRBJ1-6|TRBV28|TRBD1|few
CASSWGTGQSPLHF
TGTGCCAGCAGTTGGGGGACAGGGCAATCACCCCTCCACTTT
>TRBJ1-2|TRBV6-5|.|many
CASSYRPNYGYTF
TGTGCCAGCAGTTACCGGCCGAACTATGGCTACACCTTC
>TRBJ2-1|TRBV12-3/TRBV12-4|TRBD2|.
CASSQPPSGNYNEQFF
TGTGCCAGCAGTCAACCCCCTAGCGGGAACTACAATGAGCAGTTCTTC
>TRBJ2-3|TRBV12-3/TRBV12-4|.|many
CASRPSVSTDTQYF
TGTGCCAGCAGACCCAGTGTTAGCACAGATACGCAGTATTTT
>TRBJ1-2|TRBV7-6|.|.
CASSSNTGNGGYTF
TGTGCCAGCAGCTCCAATACAGGGAACGGTGGCTACACCTTC
>TRBJ2-7|TRBV7-9|.|many
CASSSRAVEQYF
TGTGCCAGCAGCTCCCGGGCGGTCGAGCAGTACTTC
>TRBJ2-7|TRBV19|.|few
CASSAGRGPTYEQYF
TGTGCCAGTAGTGCAGGCAGGGGACCCACCTACGAGCAGTACTTC
>TRBJ1-5|TRBV28|.|many
CASTGQTQTHQPQHF
TGTGCCAGCACCGGACAGACTCAAACCCATCAGCCCCAGCATTTT
>TRBJ2-2|TRBV19|TRBD2|.
CASSTYPGLAGTGELFF
TGTGCCAGTAGCACATACCCGGGACTAGCGGGAACCGGGGAGCTGTTTTTT
>TRBJ1-1|TRBV20-1|TRBD1|.
CSAPRDRGNTEAFF
TGCAGTGCCCCCAGGGACAGGGGGAACACTGAAGCTTTCTTT
>TRBJ2-1|TRBV4-2|.|.
CASSQTSHEQFF
TGTGCCAGCAGCCAGACTTCCCATGAGCAGTTCTTC
>TRBJ2-7|TRBV5-1|TRBD2|few
CASSFNSGSEQYF
TGCGCCAGCAGCTTTAACAGCGGGAGCGAGCAGTACTTC
>TRBJ1-1|TRBV20-1|.|many
CSAPTSFNTEAFF
TGCAGTGCCCCCACGTCGTTTAACACTGAAGCTTTCTTT
>TRBJ2-5|TRBV28|TRBD2|.
CASSFHALGLGETQYF
TGTGCCAGCAGTTTTCACGCCCTGGGACTAGGAGAGACCCAGTACTTC
>TRBJ2-3|TRBV7-2|TRBD2|few
CASSLEGGRVADTQYF
TGTGCCAGCAGCTTAGAGGGCGGGAGGGTTGCAGATACGCAGTATTTT
>TRBJ1-6|TRBV6-5|.|few
CASSRKVNSPLHF
TGTGCCAGCAGTCGCAAGGTCAATTCACCCCTCCACTTT
>TRBJ2-3|TRBV5-1|.|few
CASSLGRDNTDTQYF
TGCGCCAGCAGCTTGGGCCGGGACAACACAGATACGCAGTATTTT
>TRBJ2-5|TRBV28|.|.
CASSPNPETQYF
TGTGCCAGCAGTCCGAATCCGGAGACCCAGTACTTC
>TRBJ2-5|TRBV12-3/TRBV12-4|TRBD2|.
CASSPGTSETQYF
TGTGCCAGCAGTCCTGGGACTAGCGAGACCCAGTACTTC
>TRBJ2-6|TRBV2|.|few
CASSVSGVGANVLTF
TGTGCCAGCAGTGTATCAGGGGTTGGGGCCAACGTCCTGACTTTC
>TRBJ2-7|TRBV27|TRBD2|few
CASSFQAGAPEQYF
TGTGCCAGCAGTTTTCAAGCGGGAGCCCCCGAGCAGTACTTC
>TRBJ1-6|TRBV7-9|TRBD1|many
CASSSWTGTNSPLHF
TGTGCCAGCAGCTCATGGACAGGGACAAATTCACCCCTCCACTTT
>TRBJ1-4|TRBV4-1|.|many
CASSREYHEKLFF
TGCGCCAGCTCCCGAGAGTACCATGAAAAACTGTTTTTT
>TRBJ2-1|TRBV29-1|TRBD1|many
CSHDQGDGDNEQFF
TGCAGTCATGATCAGGGGGACGGCGACAATGAGCAGTTCTTC
>TRBJ2-7|TRBV5-6|TRBD1|few
CASSLDRGPAYEQYF
TGTGCCAGCAGCCTGGACAGGGGGCCTGCGTACGAGCAGTACTTC
>TRBJ2-7|TRBV20-1|TRBD2|many
CSASSLAGLYEQYF
TGCAGTGCTAGCAGCCTAGCGGGATTATACGAGCAGTACTTC
>TRBJ2-4|TRBV18|.|few
CASSPTGEYNIQYF
TGTGCCAGCTCACCAACGGGCGAGTACAACATTCAGTACTTC
>TRBJ2-1|TRBV5-6|.|many
CASRRQATYNEQFF
TGTGCCAGCAGAAGACAGGCCACCTACAATGAGCAGTTCTTC
>TRBJ1-5|TRBV6-5|TRBD1|.
CASSPGTGRSNQPQHF
TGTGCCAGCAGCCCCGGGACAGGGAGAAGCAATCAGCCCCAGCATTTT
>TRBJ1-6|TRBV10-3|.|few
CAISDGGIRSPLHF
TGTGCCATCAGTGACGGGGGGATTCGATCACCCCTCCACTTT
>TRBJ1-1|TRBV28|.|many
CASSLVAGIYTEAFF
TGTGCCAGCAGTTTAGTTGCAGGGATTTACACTGAAGCTTTCTTT
>TRBJ2-7|TRBV29-1|.|many
CSVGEARYEQYF
TGCAGCGTTGGGGAGGCCCGCTACGAGCAGTACTTC